Shown below are 6 T cell receptor beta chains from a single sample sequenced in a study of blood T cell repertoires in COVID-19. This table comes from immunoSEQ multiplex PCR, and its TCRdb copy is limited to in-frame clones, with some not included. The sample lists under 350,000 clones, about 86% seen once, with 3.6% in the top ten. Source material: peripheral blood. Receptors originate from a man younger than 30 with active or convalescent COVID-19.

The chain couples TRBV12-3 or TRBV12-4 to TRBJ2-2, with D hard to call. The germline V and J ends were trimmed by 1 base and 6 bases, with 6 bases remaining between them. The CDR3 is 13 residues long. The CDR3 loop reads CASSLVVAGELFF. The CDR3 nucleotides are TGTGCCAGCAGTTTAGTAGTGGCCGGGGAGCTGTTTTTT.

This sequence joins TRBV19 and TRBJ1-5; D is possibly TRBD1 (6 bases). CDR1 and CDR2 from the germline V gene are LNHDA and SQIVND (reference sequence). This CDR3 is 17 amino acids long. Trimming left V 5 bases short and J 1 base short, with 18 bases between. DNA of the CDR3: TGTGCCAGTAGTCTCCGCCCCGACACAGGGAGCAATCAGCCCCAGCATTTT. Its translation: CASSLRPDTGSNQPQHF. Variable domain in full (rest from reference TRBV19 and TRBJ1-5): DGGITQSPKYLFRKEGQNVTLSCEQNLNHDAMYWYRQDPGQGLRLIYYSQIVNDFQKGDIAEGYSVSREKKESFPLTVTSAQKNPTAFYLCASSLRPDTGSNQPQHFGDGTRLSIL.

The J gene is TRBJ2-7, the V gene TRBV6-4; D possibly corresponds to TRBD2 (5 bases). The CDR3 loop spans 15 amino acids. Per the germline V gene, CDR1 is MRHNA and CDR2 is SNTAGT. V dropped 3 bases and J dropped 2 bases, with 14 bases sitting between them. The DNA for the CDR3 is TGTGCCAGCAGTGAGGGAGCTAAAAACGCCTACGAGCAGTACTTC. Its protein product is CASSEGAKNAYEQYF.

The CDR3 is CASSSTGSEAFF. CDR3 in DNA: TGTGCCAGCAGCTCTACCGGGTCTGAAGCTTTCTTT. The V gene is TRBV5-6, the J gene TRBJ1-1; no clear D gene. CDR1 is SGHDT and CDR2 is YYEEEE in the germline V gene. The CDR3 is 12 amino acids. Trimming took 3 bases from V and 6 from J, leaving 9 bases between them.

The rearrangement uses TRBV6-6 and TRBJ2-7; 9 nucleotides align to TRBD1. From germline, CDR1 is MNHNY and CDR2 SVGAGI (reference sequence). This CDR3 has 15 residues. Trimming took 6 bases from V and 0 from J; bases not matched to a gene: 6. The chain's CDR3 is CASSGQGPPSYEQYF. The DNA of the CDR3 is TGTGCCAGCAGCGGACAGGGGCCGCCCTCCTACGAGCAGTACTTC.

For the CDR3, the DNA is TGTGCCAGCAGCCCCGGGGGGACTGAAGCTTTCTTT. This encodes CASSPGGTEAFF. V gene TRBV12-3 or TRBV12-4 combines with J gene TRBJ1-1; a possible D gene is TRBD1 (5 bases). The CDR3 runs 12 residues. V shed 6 bases and J shed 5 bases, with 10 bases lying between them.